The 20 T cell receptor beta chains below were found in one sample sequenced in a study of OX40 agonist ivuxolimab in advanced cancers. TCRdb keeps only in-frame clones here, not all; method: immunoSEQ multiplex PCR. The data hold more than 45,000 clones, with 84% observed a single time. Material: CD4+ or CD8+ T cells sorted from blood, obtained in a trial of the OX40 agonist ivuxolimab. These receptors originate from an adult with an advanced solid tumor such as melanoma, head and neck, liver or kidney cancer.

This chain connects TRBV30 to TRBJ2-7, with D unresolved. CDR3 length equals 11 residues. V shed 0 bases and J shed 3 bases, with 3 bases lying between them. Germline V gives CDR1 GTSNPN, CDR2 SVGIG (reference sequence). DNA for the CDR3: TGTGCCTGGAGTGTAGGCTACGAGCAGTACTTC. It translates to CAWSVGYEQYF.

The rearrangement uses TRBV4-1 and TRBJ1-5; maybe TRBD1 (6 bases). Trimming pared 0 bases from V and 5 bases from J, leaving 14 bases between. The germline CDR1 and CDR2 sequences are MGHRA and YSYEKL. CDR3 size: 16 residues. As DNA, the CDR3 is TGCGCCAGCAGCCAAGAGGCGGGGGCTATCGATCAGCCCCAGCATTTT. Amino acid sequence: CASSQEAGAIDQPQHF.

The table lists this clone with a count of one. This chain links TRBV19 with TRBJ2-1; 10 bases map to TRBD1. V trimming: 4 bases; J trimming: 5 bases; junction bases outside the gene matches: 11. The CDR3 is made up of 17 amino acids. Germline-derived CDR1 and CDR2 are LNHDA and SQIVND (reference sequence). This chain's CDR3 is CASSRVFGTGDHNEQFF. DNA of the CDR3: TGTGCCAGTAGTAGGGTTTTCGGGACAGGGGACCACAATGAGCAGTTCTTC.

The chain uses TRBV28 and TRBJ2-7, with 8 bases that match TRBD2. This CDR3 is built from 15 residues. The J segment lost 4 bases and the V segment lost 1 base, leaving 6 bases of the junction unmatched. Per germline, CDR1 MDHEN and CDR2 SYDVKM. CDR3: CASSLSGGGMYEQYF. In DNA form, the CDR3 reads TGTGCCAGCAGTTTATCTGGCGGGGGGATGTACGAGCAGTACTTC.

J is TRBJ2-5 and V is TRBV18; D is tentatively TRBD1 or TRBD2 (5 bases each). Trimming pared 4 bases from V and 1 base from J, leaving 13 bases between. Germline CDR1 KGHSH, CDR2 LQKENI. CDR3 length: 15 amino acids. CDR3 sequence (DNA): TGTGCCAGCTCACTCGAGGGACGGAGCCAAGAGACCCAGTACTTC. Translated: CASSLEGRSQETQYF. Full variable domain (rest looked up from reference TRBV18 and TRBJ2-5): NAGVMQNPRHLVRRRGQEARLRCSPMKGHSHVYWYRQLPEEGLKFMVYLQKENIIDESGMPKERFSAEFPKEGPSILRIQQVVRGDSAAYFCASSLEGRSQETQYFGPGTRLLVL.

The chain carries TRBV5-4 and TRBJ2-1; 7 bases map to TRBD1. The V and J ends lost 4 bases and 3 bases, in that order; junction bases with no gene match: 4. The germline V gene encodes CDR1 SGHNT and CDR2 YYREEE (reference sequence). The CDR3 extends over 14 amino acids. For the CDR3, the DNA is TGTGCCAGCAGCCGGACAGGTCGCTACAATGAGCAGTTCTTC. Translated: CASSRTGRYNEQFF.

The V call is TRBV6-4, the J call TRBJ2-2; TRBD2 aligns across 10 bases. Per germline, CDR1 MRHNA and CDR2 SNTAGT. The CDR3 loop spans 15 amino acids. J was trimmed by 1 base and V by 6 bases; bases with no gene match: 2. The CDR3 is CASSPSGRNTGELFF. The CDR3 DNA reads TGTGCCAGCAGCCCTAGCGGGAGGAACACCGGGGAGCTGTTTTTT.

This chain joins TRBV5-1 and TRBJ2-1; 10 nucleotides align to TRBD2. Germline CDR1 SGHRS, CDR2 YFSETQ. The CDR3 runs to 16 residues. J gave up 3 bases and V 1 base, and 4 bases lay outside the gene matches. In DNA form, the CDR3 reads TGCGCCAGCAGCTTGAGGTCTAGCGGGAGCTACAATGAGCAGTTCTTC. Translating it yields CASSLRSSGSYNEQFF.

The J gene is TRBJ2-2, the V gene TRBV5-4; the D gene is possibly TRBD1 (6 bases). Germline V CDR1 and CDR2: SGHNT, YYREEE (reference sequence). V shed 4 bases and J shed 4 bases, with 11 bases lying between them. The CDR3 totals 14 residues. CDR3 coding DNA: TGTGCCAGCAGCCAGGGGTCGATCACCGGGGAGCTGTTTTTT. Translation: CASSQGSITGELFF.

V gene TRBV7-6 combines with J gene TRBJ2-2; unclear D gene. Germline loops: CDR1 SGHVS, CDR2 FNYEAQ. V was trimmed by 3 bases and J by 4 bases, leaving 9 bases between them. This CDR3 spans 14 amino acids. In DNA, the CDR3 is TGTGCCAGCAGCTTGCGACCAAGCACCGGGGAGCTGTTTTTT. Protein sequence: CASSLRPSTGELFF.

The chain employs TRBV2 and TRBJ2-6; 8 nucleotides align to TRBD1. The V gene end was trimmed by 5 bases and the J gene end by 0 bases; junction bases not matched to a gene: 6. Germline V CDR1 and CDR2: SNHLY, FYNNEI. The CDR3 is 17 amino acids. The CDR3 sequence: CASSTGQVDSGANVLTF. CDR3 in DNA: TGTGCCAGCAGTACGGGACAGGTCGACTCTGGGGCCAACGTCCTGACTTTC.

The genes are TRBV5-3 and TRBJ1-6; TRBD1 is a possible D gene (5 bases). TRBV5-3 has ORF status, its function being uncertain. V was clipped by 2 bases and J by 1 base, with 7 bases between them. The CDR3 covers 15 residues. The CDR3 loop reads CARSFGGSYNSPLHF. The CDR3 DNA reads as TGTGCCAGAAGCTTCGGGGGTTCCTATAATTCACCCCTCCACTTT.

The rearrangement joins TRBV20-1 to TRBJ2-1, with 10 bases lining up with TRBD2. Germline V CDR1 and CDR2: DFQATT, SNEGSKA (reference sequence). This CDR3 is built from 11 residues. Trimming removed 5 bases from V and 15 bases from J; junction bases left unmatched: 7. Here the CDR3 reads CSAVAGLAPFF. CDR3 nucleotide sequence: TGCAGTGCTGTAGCGGGACTAGCGCCGTTCTTC.

The rearrangement joins TRBV7-3 to TRBJ2-1, with 9 bases aligning to TRBD2. V shed 5 bases and J 13 bases; nucleotides not matched to a gene: 9. From germline, CDR1 is SGHTA and CDR2 FQGTGA. The CDR3 is 13 amino acids. The CDR3 is CASSPRGREGQFF. In DNA, the CDR3 is TGTGCCAGCAGCCCCCGAGGGCGGGAGGGACAGTTCTTC. Based on the CDR3 plus reference TRBV7-3 and TRBJ2-1, the full variable domain is GAGVSQTPSNKVTEKGKYVELRCDPISGHTALYWYRQSLGQGPEFLIYFQGTGAADDSGLPNDRFFAVRPEGSVSTLKIQRTERGDSAVYLCASSPRGREGQFFGPGTRLTVL.

The CDR3: CASSNVRSTLYSNQPQHF. CDR3 in DNA: TGTGCCAGTAGTAACGTTCGCTCGACCCTATATAGCAATCAGCCCCAGCATTTT. This chain connects TRBV19 to TRBJ1-5; D unclear. The CDR3 covers 18 residues. V lost 4 bases and J lost 0, with 19 bases in between. CDR1 LNHDA and CDR2 SQIVND come from the germline V gene (reference sequence).

V usage is TRBV11-1 and J usage is TRBJ1-2; no clear D. Germline V gives CDR1 SGHAT, CDR2 FQDESV (reference sequence). The CDR3 is 13 residues long. V lost 1 base and J 4 bases, leaving 7 bases between the germline ends. The CDR3 spells CASSLDDSYGYTF. CDR3 sequence (DNA): TGTGCCAGCAGCTTAGATGATAGCTATGGCTACACCTTC.

The J gene is TRBJ1-5, the V gene TRBV5-6, with 7 bases that match TRBD1. Trimming removed 0 bases from V and 7 bases from J; junction bases left unmatched: 4. Germline V CDR1 and CDR2: SGHDT, YYEEEE. This CDR3 is built from 14 residues. The CDR3 spells CASSLGGGDQPQHF. CDR3 nucleotide sequence: TGTGCCAGCAGCTTGGGAGGGGGCGACCAGCCCCAGCATTTT. Full variable domain (missing parts from reference TRBV5-6 and TRBJ1-5): DAGVTQSPTHLIKTRGQQVTLRCSPKSGHDTVSWYQQALGQGPQFIFQYYEEEERQRGNFPDRFSGHQFPNYSSELNVNALLLGDSALYLCASSLGGGDQPQHFGDGTRLSIL.

Here the CDR3 DNA reads TGTGCCAGCAAAGAGGACAGGGATTTAAACACCGGGGAGCTGTTTTTT. Translating gives CASKEDRDLNTGELFF. The chain recombines TRBV2 with TRBJ2-2; 8 nucleotides agree with TRBD1. The length of the CDR3 is 16 residues. J was trimmed by 2 bases and V by 7 bases; bases with no gene match: 9. Looked up from germline, CDR1 is SNHLY and CDR2 is FYNNEI.

This chain uses TRBV9 with TRBJ2-2; D is uncertain. The CDR3 contains 16 residues. Germline CDR1 reads SGDLS; CDR2 reads YYNGEE. V gave up 4 bases and J gave up 1 base, with 14 bases separating them. CDR3 region: CASSFAIGRNTGELFF. The CDR3 coding sequence is TGTGCCAGCAGCTTCGCTATTGGCCGGAACACCGGGGAGCTGTTTTTT. The full variable domain, its missing parts supplied by reference TRBV9 and TRBJ2-2, is DSGVTQTPKHLITATGQRVTLRCSPRSGDLSVYWYQQSLDQGLQFLIQYYNGEERAKGNILERFSAQQFPDLHSELNLSSLELGDSALYFCASSFAIGRNTGELFFGEGSRLTVL.

The chain uses TRBV14 and TRBJ1-6; D is possibly TRBD1 (5 bases). Trimming stripped 4 bases from V and 10 bases from J, with 8 bases between. Germline lookup yields CDR1 SGHDN and CDR2 FVKESK. The CDR3 spans 12 residues. The CDR3: CASSLRDSPLHF. CDR3 nucleotides: TGTGCCAGCAGCCTGAGGGACTCACCCCTCCACTTT.